A single sample is the source of the 8 T cell receptor beta chains below, sequenced in a study of spatial heterogeneity in lung cancer. Regarding time point: blood at routine non-recurrence follow-up after resection. Using its own MiXCR run on the 5' RACE reads, TCRdb lists one record per CDR3 protein. The table records approximately 110,000 distinct CDR3 sequences, about 10% of them present only once. This material consisted of PBMCs, taken at follow-up. The receptors were sampled from a female donor with early-stage non-small cell lung cancer.

This chain connects TRBV5-5 to TRBJ2-7; 8 bases are a match to TRBD2. The CDR3 runs 15 residues. V shed 0 bases and J 3 bases; nucleotides not matched to a gene: 5. Germline lookup yields CDR1 SGHKS and CDR2 YYEKEE (reference sequence). As DNA, the CDR3 is TGTGCCAGCAGCTTGGCGGCTAGCGGGTTCTACGAGCAGTACTTC. Its protein is CASSLAASGFYEQYF.

V is TRBV11-3 and J is TRBJ2-3; unclear D gene. The germline V gene has CDR1 SGHNT and CDR2 YENEEA. The V and J ends lost 5 bases and 5 bases respectively, with 23 bases between them. The CDR3 has 17 residues. The CDR3 DNA sequence: TGTGCCAGCAGCCCCGGTTGGATAGACTCATCCGGAGATACGCAGTATTTT. It codes for CASSPGWIDSSGDTQYF.

In this sample, this clonotype turned up many times. The chain recombines TRBV24-1 with TRBJ1-1, with TRBD1 matching 7 bases. Trimming at V came to 2 bases and at J to 6 bases, leaving 2 bases not matched to a gene. CDR3 size: 13 residues. Germline-derived CDR1 and CDR2 are KGHDR and SFDVKD. The CDR3: CATSDSTGAEAFF. The CDR3 DNA follows: TGTGCCACCAGTGATTCCACAGGGGCTGAAGCTTTCTTT.

The gene calls are TRBV6-5 and TRBJ2-2; D may be TRBD1 (5 bases). This CDR3 contains 15 residues. Germline CDR1 is MNHEY and CDR2 is SVGAGI. The V and J ends lost 0 bases and 3 bases respectively, with 8 bases between them. The CDR3: CASSYSAGYTGELFF. The CDR3 bases are TGTGCCAGCAGTTACTCGGCAGGGTACACCGGGGAGCTGTTTTTT.

This clonotype was seen many times. The rearrangement uses TRBV11-3 and TRBJ2-1, with TRBD2 matching over 10 bases. Trimming cost V 5 bases and J 5 bases; bases outside gene matches: 3. The CDR3 runs to 14 residues. Germline CDR1 SGHNT, CDR2 YENEEA. CDR3 bases: TGTGCCAGCAGCATTACTAGCGGGAACAATGAGCAGTTCTTC. It encodes CASSITSGNNEQFF.

This clonotype was seen a handful of times. The chain has TRBV28 and TRBJ2-1; D possibly corresponds to TRBD2 (6 bases). The germline V gene encodes CDR1 MDHEN and CDR2 SYDVKM. Between the trimmed V and J ends, which lost 8 bases and 14 bases, there was a span of 13 bases. The CDR3 is 10 amino acids. The CDR3 region is CASWGERKFF. The CDR3 DNA reads as TGTGCCAGCTGGGGGGAGAGGAAGTTCTTC.

This clonotype was picked up many times. J is TRBJ1-5 and V is TRBV30, with 9 positions matching TRBD1. Germline V lookup: CDR1 GTSNPN, CDR2 SVGIG (reference sequence). The V gene end was trimmed by 1 base and the J gene end by 5 bases; junction bases not matched to a gene: 9. The CDR3 has 16 amino acids. The CDR3 protein is CAWSAPGTGRYQPQHF. CDR3 sequence (DNA): TGTGCCTGGAGTGCCCCCGGGACAGGGAGATATCAGCCCCAGCATTTT.

The V call is TRBV4-2, the J call TRBJ1-6; perhaps TRBD1 as D (5 bases). Trimming pared 0 bases from V and 5 bases from J, leaving 14 bases between. Germline V gives CDR1 LGHNA, CDR2 YNFKEQ. The CDR3 consists of 17 residues. As DNA, the CDR3 is TGTGCCAGCAGCCAAGAATCGGGGCTACCACATAATTCACCCCTCCACTTT. It yields the protein CASSQESGLPHNSPLHF.